These 18 T cell receptor beta chains share one sample of origin, sequenced in a study of CD8+CD57+ T cells in acquired aplastic anemia. Genomic DNA, serving as template, underwent TCR beta VDJ and CDR3 profiling. TCRdb used MiXCR to reprocess the reads, holding one entry per CDR3 protein. This table holds around 200,000 distinct CDR3 sequences, roughly 50% found once. Previously, flow cytometry had revealed CD8+CD57+ cell expansion in the patients chosen for sequencing. The sequenced material came from sorted CD4+, CD8+, or CD8+CD57+ T cells (not recorded which) from PBMCs. The origin of the receptors is a human donor with aplastic anemia.

This clonotype was found many times. V usage is TRBV5-1 and J usage is TRBJ2-5; TRBD1 might be the D (6 bases). The CDR3 totals 17 residues. Germline CDR1 and CDR2: SGHRS and YFSETQ. With 0 bases removed from V and 0 bases from J, the gap between germline ends came to 15 bases. CDR3 amino acids: CASSLGARGLYQETQYF. CDR3 coding DNA: TGCGCCAGCAGCTTGGGGGCCAGGGGATTGTACCAAGAGACCCAGTACTTC.

This clonotype was detected once. Compared with germline, one end of the junction differs, possibly owing to a read error. V and J are TRBV7-9 and TRBJ1-1, with D possibly being TRBD1 (5 bases). This CDR3 spans 14 amino acids. Germline V lookup: CDR1 SEHNR, CDR2 FQNEAQ (reference sequence). CDR3 protein: CASSLNSLDTEASF. The CDR3 DNA reads as TGTGCCAGCAGCTTGAACAGTTTGGACACTGAAGCTTCCTTT. The entire variable domain, with the rest obtained from reference TRBV7-9 and TRBJ1-1, is as follows: DTGVSQNPRHKITKRGQNVTFRCDPISEHNRLYWYRQTLGQGPEFLTYFQNEAQLEKSRLLSDRFSAERPKGSFSTLEIQRTEQGDSAMYLCASSLNSLDTEASFGQGTRLTVV.

This clonotype was detected ten times or more. The rearrangement uses TRBV6-5 and TRBJ1-6; possibly TRBD1 for D (5 bases). V was pared by 10 bases and J by 10 bases, with 17 bases between. The CDR3 spans 13 residues. Germline CDR1 reads MNHEY; CDR2 reads SVGAGI. CDR3 coding DNA: TGTGCCACCAGCGGAGGGGAAGGGTCACCCCTCCACTTT. It yields the protein CATSGGEGSPLHF.

The J gene is TRBJ1-2, the V gene TRBV6-6; tentative D call: TRBD1 (5 bases). CDR1 and CDR2 from the germline V gene are MNHNY and SVGAGI (reference sequence). The CDR3 has 15 amino acids. The V end was cut by 2 bases, the J end by 2 bases, with 12 bases between. The CDR3: CASSYRLDRNYGYTF. The CDR3 nucleotides are TGTGCCAGCAGTTACCGCCTCGACAGAAACTATGGCTACACCTTC.

A note on this clonotype: A junction end diverges from the germline sequence, so it may reflect a read error. This rearrangement joins TRBV7-2 to TRBJ2-7, with D tentatively TRBD2 (5 bases). Germline lookup yields CDR1 SGHTA and CDR2 FQGNSA. This CDR3 comprises 13 residues. The CDR3 reads CARSSERMGEQYF. The CDR3 DNA sequence: TGTGCCCGCAGCTCAGAGCGGATGGGGGAGCAGTACTTC.

The rearrangement links TRBV19 to TRBJ2-7; the match to TRBD1 covers 10 bases. There are 15 residues in the CDR3. With 4 bases clipped from V and 7 bases from J, the junction kept 10 bases outside the gene matches. Germline-derived CDR1 and CDR2 are LNHDA and SQIVND (reference sequence). The CDR3 DNA reads as TGTGCCAGTAGTAGCAATCCGGGACAGGGGTTGGAGCAGTACTTC. Encoded protein: CASSSNPGQGLEQYF. Filled out from reference TRBV19 and TRBJ2-7, the complete variable domain reads DGGITQSPKYLFRKEGQNVTLSCEQNLNHDAMYWYRQDPGQGLRLIYYSQIVNDFQKGDIAEGYSVSREKKESFPLTVTSAQKNPTAFYLCASSSNPGQGLEQYFGPGTRLTVT.

V gene TRBV15 combines with J gene TRBJ1-1; D is undetermined. The CDR3 length is 13 residues. CDR1 is LNHNV, CDR2 YYDKDF, per germline (reference sequence). V gave up 8 bases and J gave up 3 bases, with 13 bases separating them. CDR3 protein: CATSTGPDTEAFF. CDR3 coding DNA: TGTGCCACCTCGACCGGACCAGACACTGAAGCTTTCTTT.

This clonotype was recorded at least ten times. CDR3 in amino acids: CASSVGPGQLNYGYTF. The CDR3 nucleotides read TGTGCCAGCAGCGTAGGTCCGGGACAGCTAAACTATGGCTACACCTTC. V is TRBV9 and J is TRBJ1-2, with 7 bases fitting TRBD1. Per the germline V gene, CDR1 is SGDLS and CDR2 is YYNGEE. The length of the CDR3 is 16 residues. The V and J ends lost 0 bases and 2 bases, in that order; junction bases with no gene match: 7.

The chain joins TRBV5-1 to TRBJ1-1, with D unresolved. Germline V lookup: CDR1 SGHRS, CDR2 YFSETQ. V lost 0 bases, J lost 0 bases, and 9 bases lay in between. The CDR3 totals 15 residues. Here the CDR3 DNA reads TGCGCCAGCAGCTTGGGAGACCGTATGAACACTGAAGCTTTCTTT. This sequence encodes CASSLGDRMNTEAFF.

This chain uses TRBV2 with TRBJ2-7, with TRBD1 identical over 12 bases. With V trimmed by 10 bases and J by 4 bases, 8 bases remained unmatched. CDR3 length: 14 amino acids. Germline CDR1 SNHLY, CDR2 FYNNEI. The CDR3 bases are TGTGCCAACGTCGGGACAGGGGGCGGTTACGAGCAGTACTTC. It yields the protein CANVGTGGGYEQYF.

The chain uses TRBV7-9 and TRBJ1-2; D perhaps matches TRBD1 (5 bases). The CDR3 length is 11 residues. V was cut by 7 bases and J by 6 bases, with 9 bases left in between. The germline CDR1 and CDR2 sequences are SEHNR and FQNEAQ (reference sequence). In DNA, the CDR3 is TGTGCCAGCACCCTACAGGATGGCTACACCTTC. Its translation is CASTLQDGYTF.

The sample holds a few counts of this clonotype. The chain couples TRBV7-9 to TRBJ2-7, with 11 bases that match TRBD1. J was trimmed by 6 bases and V by 10 bases; bases with no gene match: 8. Germline CDR1 and CDR2: SEHNR and FQNEAQ (reference sequence). The CDR3 contains 13 residues. The CDR3 region is CATSGQGGVEQYF. CDR3 coding DNA: TGTGCCACCTCGGGACAGGGGGGCGTCGAGCAGTACTTC.

This rearrangement joins TRBV9 to TRBJ1-3, with TRBD1 identical over 7 bases. After removal of 0 bases from V and 0 bases from J, the junction contained 12 bases not matched to a gene. Germline CDR1 reads SGDLS; CDR2 reads YYNGEE. The CDR3 is 19 amino acids. The CDR3 nucleotides read TGTGCCAGCAGCGTAGTGATTGTCAGGGGGTTCGACTCTGGAAACACCATATATTTT. This codes for CASSVVIVRGFDSGNTIYF.

This clonotype was seen ten or more times. The chain couples TRBV6-5 to TRBJ1-3; D is perhaps TRBD1 (6 bases). Germline CDR1 MNHEY, CDR2 SVGAGI. The CDR3 extends over 13 amino acids. Trimming cost V 6 bases and J 2 bases, with 8 bases left between them. DNA of the CDR3: TGTGCCAGCAGAGGGACACCTGGAAACACCATATATTTT. It encodes CASRGTPGNTIYF.

Comment on this clonotype: One base away lies a much larger clone, so this may be a sequencing read error. The CDR3 is CASSLARTPLYNEQFF. The CDR3 DNA is TGTGCCAGCAGCTTAGCGAGGACTCCCTTGTACAATGAGCAGTTCTTC. The rearrangement links TRBV11-1 to TRBJ2-1; a possible D gene is TRBD2 (5 bases). Trimming took off 0 bases at V and 4 bases at J, with 13 bases between the two ends. The germline gives CDR1 SGHAT, CDR2 FQDESV (reference sequence). The CDR3 spans 16 residues.

The sample holds a few counts of this clonotype. V is TRBV3-1 and J is TRBJ2-1; TRBD2 matches 11 bases. The ends lost 3 bases at V and 7 bases at J; junction bases unmatched: 5. The length of the CDR3 is 15 residues. The germline V gene has CDR1 LGHDT and CDR2 YNNKEL (reference sequence). This CDR3 reads CASSHSGGGSNEQFF. As DNA, the CDR3 is TGTGCCAGCAGCCATAGCGGGGGGGGGTCGAATGAGCAGTTCTTC.

The chain uses TRBV20-1 and TRBJ2-3, with TRBD1 matching over 10 bases. V trimming: 5 bases; J trimming: 3 bases; junction bases outside the gene matches: 8. The CDR3 extends over 15 amino acids. The germline CDR1 and CDR2 sequences are DFQATT and SNEGSKA (reference sequence). The CDR3 bases are TGCAGTGCTCTCCTTGCGGGACAGGGGACAGATACGCAGTATTTT. Protein: CSALLAGQGTDTQYF.

This clonotype has ten or more counts. The chain has TRBV5-1 and TRBJ1-1; D gene uncertain. The V gene lost 0 bases and the J gene lost 1 base, with 7 bases spanning the gap. Germline lookup yields CDR1 SGHRS and CDR2 YFSETQ. The CDR3 loop spans 14 amino acids. CDR3 bases: TGCGCCAGCAGCTTGGAAGGGTCGAACACTGAAGCTTTCTTT. Translated: CASSLEGSNTEAFF.